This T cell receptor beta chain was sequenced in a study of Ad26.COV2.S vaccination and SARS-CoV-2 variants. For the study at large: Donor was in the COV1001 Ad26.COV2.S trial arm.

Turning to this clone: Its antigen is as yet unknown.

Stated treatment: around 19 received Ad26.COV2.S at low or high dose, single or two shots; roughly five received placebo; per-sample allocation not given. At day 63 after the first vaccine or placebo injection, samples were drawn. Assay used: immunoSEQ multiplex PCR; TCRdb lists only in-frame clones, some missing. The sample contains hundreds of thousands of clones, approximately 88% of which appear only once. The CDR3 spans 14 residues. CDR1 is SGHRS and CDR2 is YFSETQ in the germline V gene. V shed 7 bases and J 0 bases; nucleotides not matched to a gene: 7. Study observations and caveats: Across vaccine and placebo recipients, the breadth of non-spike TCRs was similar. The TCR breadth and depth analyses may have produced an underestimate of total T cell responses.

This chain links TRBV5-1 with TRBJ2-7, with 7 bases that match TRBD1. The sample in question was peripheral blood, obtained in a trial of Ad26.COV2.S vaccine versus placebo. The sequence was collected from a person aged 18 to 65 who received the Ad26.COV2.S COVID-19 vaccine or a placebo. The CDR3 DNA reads TGCGCCAGCGCGAAACAGGGGAGCTCCTACGAGCAGTACTTC. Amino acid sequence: CASAKQGSSYEQYF. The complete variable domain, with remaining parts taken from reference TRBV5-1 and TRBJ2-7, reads KAGVTQTPRYLIKTRGQQVTLSCSPISGHRSVSWYQQTPGQGLQFLFEYFSETQRNKGNFPGRFSGRQFSNSRSEMNVSTLELGDSALYLCASAKQGSSYEQYFGPGTRLTVT.